This note documents a single T cell receptor beta chain sequence. Participants were aged about 18 to 89 years from 24 US areas. Trimming took off 0 bases at V and 6 bases at J, with 24 bases between the two ends. The length of the CDR3 is 18 residues. CDR1 is LGHDT and CDR2 is YNNKEL in the germline V gene (reference sequence). These data come from a study of blood T cell repertoires in COVID-19. Study details: T cells, B-cell-depleted T cells, or PBMCs provided the cDNA or gDNA that served as material.

The method was immunoSEQ multiplex PCR; TCRdb's version includes in-frame clones alone and lacks a portion of them. The sample carries some 460,000 clones, 87% recorded once. This chain connects TRBV3-1 (or the pseudogene TRBV3-2) to TRBJ2-7, with TRBD2 as a possible D gene (7 bases). Material: PBMCs or T cells enriched from blood (not recorded which). The TCR was taken from a woman in her late teens or twenties with acute COVID-19. The CDR3 bases are TGTGCCAGCAGCCAAGATCGGTTCGGGGGGCCGGCTATGAGCGAGCAGTACTTC. Protein product: CASSQDRFGGPAMSEQYF.